This TCR beta chain was sequenced for a study of blood T cells in healthy people across ages (dated by TCRdb to the mid-2010s). For the study in its entirety: In model experiments, template switching captured about one uniquely barcoded TCR beta cDNA molecule for every two T cells. Using deep sequencing normalized with unique cDNA molecular identifiers, the study measured how TCR beta repertoire diversity changes with age. Donors were grouped into four age groups: young (average roughly 15 years), middle-aged (39), aged (approximately 58) and long-lived (around 80). To avoid experimental bias, donors of different ages were randomly spread across the sequencing lanes. Using the same blood draw, the study looked at two additional independent replicas of 1 million unique cDNA reads for two donors, one aged 18 to 30 and the other aged 80 or older.

The library was produced with 5' RACE. Data came from an Illumina HiSeq 2500. A second PCR of 7 to 11 cycles was run with a J-beta primer mix and a sample-barcoded 5' primer. Each TCR beta cDNA molecule received a unique molecular identifier from a template-switch 5' adaptor carrying 12 random nucleotides. Each sample yielded at least 3 million CDR3-containing paired-end reads. The Mint cDNA synthesis kit, primed by a TRBC-specific oligonucleotide, was used to synthesize first-strand cDNA from all RNA. All cDNA was treated with uracil-DNA glycosylase and then went through a first 18-cycle PCR with the universal primers M1SS and BC2_uni_R. In the original analysis: Each sample was normalized by randomly selecting 1 million high-quality reads, each carrying a distinct molecular identifier. Reads sharing molecular identifiers were discarded rather than binned into consensus sequences. CDR3 identification, clonotype clustering and error correction used MiTCR with a Q25 quality threshold and the strictest error-elimination algorithm. A nonparametric unseen species model with Euler transformation was used to estimate a lower bound on total TCR beta diversity. The public reads were reanalyzed by TCRdb: fastp trimming at Q25, MiXCR alignment, in-frame beta chains only. Rows are combined by CDR3 protein, so each entry shows the most common genes and DNA. The authors' filters were not applied to this entry. In all, the sample holds about 1.6 million distinct CDR3 sequences, and about 31% of those were seen once. Of the sample, approximately 10% is held by the ten largest clones.

The approximately 39 donors, aged 6 to 90 years, were systemically healthy Caucasian individuals from Russia. Roughly 9.5 milliliters of peripheral blood were drawn from each donor into EDTA-treated Vacutainer tubes. Ficoll-Paque density-gradient centrifugation was used to isolate PBMCs, with at least 6.5 million per sample. Total RNA was extracted from PBMCs with Trizol reagent, with at least 6 micrograms obtained per sample. For every donor, flow cytometry on a PBMC aliquot measured the percentage of naive CD45RAhigh/CD27high T cells. This clonotype was seen more than once but under ten times. It lacks a known antigen. There are no base qualities to consult, and no much larger clone falls within one base. Here is what the overall study found, with its caveats: Bulk unsorted PBMC profiling prevented conclusive comparison of naive and antigen-experienced compartments. Estimates of total diversity based on one million sequenced T cells were considered lower bounds and underestimates. Because donor CMV infection status was unknown, age-related changes in expanded clonotypes were potentially confounded. Observed TCR beta diversity per million T cells fell roughly linearly with age, and a significant reduction was already apparent by age around 44. There was a strong correlation between observed TCR beta diversity and the percentage of naive T cells measured by flow cytometry. Compared with the aged group, the long-lived group had more naive CD4+ T cells, fewer expanded clones and increased TCR diversity, suggesting age selection.

Measured from the cysteine to the phenylalanine, the CDR3 is 17 residues long. The sequence is cut down to CDR3 DNA, 51 bases in frame from base 1. V has 2 bases trimmed and J has 5 bases trimmed; junction bases matching no gene number 14. Reading the germline V gene gives CDR1 MDHEN and CDR2 SYDVKM. The sequence was collected from a woman aged 30 to 39 in good health. The chain is assembled from TRBV28 and TRBJ2-5; 7 bases in between match TRBD2. Sequencing was done on a sample of blood. The CDR3: CASSLNPAGAPGETQYF. The DNA sequence follows: TGTGCCAGCAGTTTAAATCCGGCGGGAGCACCGGGGGAGACCCAGTACTTC.